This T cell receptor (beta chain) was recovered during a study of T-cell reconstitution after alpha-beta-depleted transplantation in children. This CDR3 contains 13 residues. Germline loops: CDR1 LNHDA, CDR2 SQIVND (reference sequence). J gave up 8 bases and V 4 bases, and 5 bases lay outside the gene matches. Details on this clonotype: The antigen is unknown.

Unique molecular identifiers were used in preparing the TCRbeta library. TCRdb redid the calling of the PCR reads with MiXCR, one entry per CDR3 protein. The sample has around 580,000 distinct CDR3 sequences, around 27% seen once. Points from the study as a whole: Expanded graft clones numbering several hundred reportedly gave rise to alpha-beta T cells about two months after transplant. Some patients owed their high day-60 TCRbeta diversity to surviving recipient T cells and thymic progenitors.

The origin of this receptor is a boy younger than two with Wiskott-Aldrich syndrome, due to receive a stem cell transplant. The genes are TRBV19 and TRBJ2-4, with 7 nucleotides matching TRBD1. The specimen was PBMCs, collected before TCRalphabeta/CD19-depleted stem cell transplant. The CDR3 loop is CASSTVTGYIQYF. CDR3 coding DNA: TGTGCCAGTAGTACGGTGACAGGGTACATTCAGTACTTC.